This TCR beta chain is from a study of CD8+ T cells in alopecia areata. Background on the study: Treatment of the treated patients consisted of oral tofacitinib, 5 to 10 mg twice daily. General study findings and limits: Lesional scalp, notably in alopecia totalis/universalis, had clonality above that of normal scalp. For patients receiving tofacitinib, scalp clonality and expanded CD8+ clones among the top 100 significantly decreased. Patients displayed less clarity in TCR sharing than mice, a finding possibly related to HLA.

Treatment given: oral pan-JAK inhibitor, 5-10 mg twice daily. As for this clone: Antigen specificity is unknown.

cDNA serving as the sequencing template came from extracted, reverse transcribed RNA. Data came from immunoSEQ multiplex PCR; TCRdb stores just in-frame clones and leaves some out. Here the sample spans more than 150,000 clones, about three fifths being singletons. Sequencing used CD4+ T cells sorted from blood, obtained at week 4, from a patient treated with tofacitinib. The TCR comes from a human donor with alopecia areata.

The CDR3 loop is CSPRWGFRYEQYF. For the CDR3, the DNA is TGCAGCCCCCGATGGGGCTTCCGCTACGAGCAGTACTTC. The gene calls are TRBV29-1 and TRBJ2-7, with D possibly being TRBD1 (5 bases). This CDR3 has 13 amino acids. The germline V gene has CDR1 SQVTM and CDR2 ANQGSEA. Trimming removed 8 bases at V and 3 bases at J, with 17 bases between.